This is a list of T cell receptor beta chains from one sample in a study of T cell repertoires in cytomegalovirus infection. Each CDR3 protein is one row after TCRdb ran MiXCR on the reads. The sample holds around 630,000 distinct CDR3 sequences; roughly 26% are singletons and the top ten take 8%. The sample comprised CD8+ T cells from PBMCs. These receptors all come from a human donor in good health (CMV status not recorded). Some clones in this sample may be carry-over from other donors' samples. Both conserved end residues are part of each CDR3. A D gene is named only where the DNA matches it firmly. The listing skips clone size in some rows; elsewhere it reads once, few, many or a size class.

V gene	D gene	clone size	J gene	CDR3 DNA	CDR3 protein
TRBV5-6	-	few	TRBJ2-1	TGTGCCAGCAGCTTGGGTTCAGGGGCTGAGCAGTTCTTC	CASSLGSGAEQFF
TRBV28	-	-	TRBJ2-1	TGTGCCAGCAGAGAGTTTATCGACACCAATGAGCAGTTCTTC	CASREFIDTNEQFF
TRBV7-9	TRBD2	many	TRBJ2-3	TGTGCCAGCAGCCGTCCACTAGCGGGGCTCACAGATACGCAGTATTTT	CASSRPLAGLTDTQYF
TRBV9	-	-	TRBJ2-1	TGTGCGGTGGGGACTCACAATGAGCAGTTCTTC	CAVGTHNEQFF
TRBV4-1	TRBD2	few	TRBJ2-1	TGCGCCAGCAGCCAAGGGACTAGCGGAGTGGAGGAGTTCTTC	CASSQGTSGVEEFF
TRBV7-9	TRBD1	few	TRBJ1-5	TGTGCCAGCAGCCCAGGGGGCTGGGATCAGCCCCAGCATTTT	CASSPGGWDQPQHF
TRBV12-3/TRBV12-4	-	-	TRBJ1-5	TGTGCCAGCAGTCCGGGGGGGGTTGGGCAGCCCCAGCATTTT	CASSPGGVGQPQHF
TRBV20-1	-	-	TRBJ1-5	TGCAGTGCCCCCGGGACCGAGGATCAGCCCCAGCATTTT	CSAPGTEDQPQHF
TRBV7-8	TRBD1	many	TRBJ2-5	TGTGCCAGCAGCTTAGACCGGGACAGAGTTCAAGAGACCCAGTACTTC	CASSLDRDRVQETQYF
TRBV6-4	TRBD1	-	TRBJ1-5	TGTGCCAGCAGTGAGACAGGGGGAAGGCCCCAGCATTTT	CASSETGGRPQHF
TRBV7-9	-	-	TRBJ1-1	TGTGCCAGCAGCTTCAACAGGGAGGACACTGAAGCTTTCTTT	CASSFNREDTEAFF
TRBV7-8	-	many	TRBJ1-1	TGTGCCAGCAGCGTTATTAACACTGAAGCTTTCTTT	CASSVINTEAFF
TRBV15	TRBD1	-	TRBJ2-1	TGTGCCACCAGCATAGACAGGGGGACCTACAATGAGCAGTTCTTC	CATSIDRGTYNEQFF
TRBV29-1	TRBD1	-	TRBJ2-6	TGCAGCGTGGGGGACAGGGGGCCCGACTCTGGGGCCAACGTCCTGACTTTC	CSVGDRGPDSGANVLTF
TRBV7-2	-	many	TRBJ1-6	TGTGCCAGCAGCTTAGAGGTTGCGGGGGTCGGTTCACCCCTCCACTTT	CASSLEVAGVGSPLHF
TRBV7-9	-	many	TRBJ1-1	TGTGCCAGCAGCTTAGGGTACAACACTGAAGCTTTCTTT	CASSLGYNTEAFF
TRBV10-3	-	few	TRBJ2-7	TGTGCCATCAGTGAACCGGGACGGGGATCCTACGAGCAGTACTTC	CAISEPGRGSYEQYF
TRBV15	-	-	TRBJ1-4	TGTGCCACCAGCAGAGTAGGATCGGTGGTTAATGAAAAACTGTTTTTT	CATSRVGSVVNEKLFF
TRBV12-3/TRBV12-4	-	-	TRBJ2-5	TGTGCCAGCAGTTCTGTGGGGCGGGAGACCCAGTACTTC	CASSSVGRETQYF
TRBV28	-	-	TRBJ2-5	TGTGCCAGCAGTTCTCGGACAGAGAGCGGAGAGACCCAGTACTTC	CASSSRTESGETQYF
TRBV6-2/TRBV6-3	-	many	TRBJ2-1	TGTGCCAGCAGTTACTCTCCCAGCGGCCTCTACAATGAGCAGTTCTTC	CASSYSPSGLYNEQFF
TRBV5-6	-	many	TRBJ1-1	TGTGCCAGCAGCTTGAGGCAGGGTGAAGCTTTCTTT	CASSLRQGEAFF
TRBV7-8	-	many	TRBJ2-7	TGTGCCAGCAGCCCCCCGGAAGAGGAATGGGGCTACGAGCAGTACTTC	CASSPPEEEWGYEQYF
TRBV4-1	-	-	TRBJ2-7	TGCGCCAGCAGCGGAAGGAGGAAGGGAATCTCCTACGAGCAGTACTTC	CASSGRRKGISYEQYF
TRBV6-5	TRBD2	few	TRBJ2-1	TGTGCCAGCAGCCCAAATAGCGGGGGGGCTTACAATGAGCAGTTCTTC	CASSPNSGGAYNEQFF
TRBV12-3/TRBV12-4	-	-	TRBJ1-1	TGTGCCAGCAGTTTGAGTATTTACGGGCCGGACACTGAAGCTTTCTTT	CASSLSIYGPDTEAFF
TRBV20-1	TRBD2	few	TRBJ2-3	TGCAGTGCTAGACCCGAACTAGCGGGGGTCACAGATACGCAGTATTTT	CSARPELAGVTDTQYF
TRBV11-2	TRBD2	-	TRBJ2-5	TGTGCCAGCAGCTTAGCCGGGGGACTAGCGGGGGGGGAGTCCCAGTACTTC	CASSLAGGLAGGESQYF
TRBV2	TRBD1	-	TRBJ2-1	TGTGCCAGCAGGAGGACAGGGGTCGAGCAGTTCTTC	CASRRTGVEQFF
TRBV4-1	-	few	TRBJ1-3	TGCGCCAGCAGCCAAGAGACGGGGACTGGAAACACCATATATTTT	CASSQETGTGNTIYF
TRBV7-2	TRBD1	-	TRBJ1-5	TGTGCCAACAGCTTAGACAGGGGGGGAGGCAATCAGCCCCAGCATTTT	CANSLDRGGGNQPQHF
TRBV7-2	TRBD1	many	TRBJ1-5	TGTGCCAGCAGCTCTGCAGGGACAGGGTATTTCCAGCCCCAGCATTTT	CASSSAGTGYFQPQHF
TRBV12-3/TRBV12-4	TRBD1	-	TRBJ2-5	TGTGCCAGCAGCCCTCCGGACAGGGAAGAGACCCAGTACTTC	CASSPPDREETQYF
TRBV28	-	-	TRBJ2-5	TGTGCCAGCTGGGGACTTTTGTACCAAGAGACCCAGTACTTC	CASWGLLYQETQYF
TRBV10-3	TRBD2	few	TRBJ2-3	TGTGCCATCAGTGTTGCGGGGGGACCCCTTAGCACAGATACGCAGTATTTT	CAISVAGGPLSTDTQYF
TRBV28	TRBD2	few	TRBJ2-2	TGTGCCAGCAGCCACCGCGGCGGGGGGGCTGGCACCGGGGAGCTGTTTTTT	CASSHRGGGAGTGELFF
TRBV6-1	TRBD1	-	TRBJ1-1	TGTGCCAGCAGTCGGACAGGGGGCTTTTCTGAAGCTTTCTTT	CASSRTGGFSEAFF
TRBV7-2	-	many	TRBJ2-3	TGTGCCAGCAGCCCCGGGGGCAGCCGTTTGGATACGCAGTATTTT	CASSPGGSRLDTQYF
TRBV6-1	-	-	TRBJ2-5	TGTGCCAGCAGTTACCGACGGCTCCAAGAGACCCAGTACTTC	CASSYRRLQETQYF
TRBV28	-	many	TRBJ2-1	TGTGCCAGCAGATCTGGGAATTTACGGGAGCAGTTCTTC	CASRSGNLREQFF
TRBV28	-	few	TRBJ2-1	TGTGCCAGCAGTTCCCGGGTCGACAATGAGCAGTTCTTC	CASSSRVDNEQFF
TRBV27	-	many	TRBJ1-2	TGTGCCAGCAGTTTAGAGGCAGGGGCTAACTATGGCTACACCTTC	CASSLEAGANYGYTF
TRBV7-9	-	-	TRBJ2-5	TGTGCCAGCAGCCCGGCCCGGGAAGAGACCCAGTACTTC	CASSPAREETQYF
TRBV6-6	TRBD2	-	TRBJ2-1	TGTGCCAGCAGTAAAGATAGCGGGGGATTCTACAATGAGCAGTTCTTC	CASSKDSGGFYNEQFF
TRBV4-1	-	-	TRBJ2-2	TGCGCCAGCAGCCAAGAGGGGGCGAGGAACGGGGAGCTGTTTTTT	CASSQEGARNGELFF
TRBV7-9	-	few	TRBJ1-2	TGTGCCAGCTCTGCGGGCGGACTCTGCACCTTC	CASSAGGLCTF
TRBV15	-	few	TRBJ2-7	TGTGCCACCCAAGAGGGTGAAGTGTCCTACGAGCAGTACTTC	CATQEGEVSYEQYF
TRBV5-3	-	-	TRBJ2-3	TGTGCCAGCAGCTTAACGCAGTATTTT	CASSLTQYF
TRBV2	-	-	TRBJ1-1	TGTGCCAGCAGTGATCAGGGGTTGAACACTGAAGCTTTCTTT	CASSDQGLNTEAFF
TRBV6-1	TRBD2	many	TRBJ2-1	TGTGCCAGCAATATATATCCGACTAGCGGGGGGGCTAGCTACAATGAGCAGTTCTTC	CASNIYPTSGGASYNEQFF
TRBV20-1	-	few	TRBJ1-4	TGCAGTGCGTCCGGGACCTACAGGGAAAAACTGTTTTTT	CSASGTYREKLFF